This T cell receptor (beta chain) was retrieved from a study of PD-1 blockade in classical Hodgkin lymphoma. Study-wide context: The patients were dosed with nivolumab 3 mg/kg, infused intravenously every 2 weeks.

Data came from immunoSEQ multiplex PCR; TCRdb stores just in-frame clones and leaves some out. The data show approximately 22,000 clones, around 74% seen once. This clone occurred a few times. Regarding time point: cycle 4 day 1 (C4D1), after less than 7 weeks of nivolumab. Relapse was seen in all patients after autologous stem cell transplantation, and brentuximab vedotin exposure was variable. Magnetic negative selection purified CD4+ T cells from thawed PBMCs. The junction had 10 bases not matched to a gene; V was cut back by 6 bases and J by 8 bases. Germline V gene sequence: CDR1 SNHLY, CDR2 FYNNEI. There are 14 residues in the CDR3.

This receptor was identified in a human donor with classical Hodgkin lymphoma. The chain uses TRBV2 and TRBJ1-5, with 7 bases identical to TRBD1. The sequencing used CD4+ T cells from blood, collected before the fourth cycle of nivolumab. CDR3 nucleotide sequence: TGTGCCAGCAGACAACAGGGGTCGGCGGAGCCCCAGCATTTT. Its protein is CASRQQGSAEPQHF. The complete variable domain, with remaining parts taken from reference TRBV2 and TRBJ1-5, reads EPEVTQTPSHQVTQMGQEVILRCVPISNHLYFYWYRQILGQKVEFLVSFYNNEISEKSEIFDDQFSVERPDGSNFTLKIRSTKLEDSAMYFCASRQQGSAEPQHFGDGTRLSIL.